This T cell receptor beta chain was recovered during a study of cytomegalovirus exposure and HLA in healthy donors. General observations from the study: Most of the TCR beta V segments (in an earlier analysis) were productive either about 87% or about 30% of the time.

Researchers ran the PCR with 60 Vbeta and 13 Jbeta primers. Sequencing was performed with immunoSEQ multiplex PCR; in TCRdb, only in-frame clones are kept and a portion is missing. The table has some 150,000 clones, roughly 80% seen once. About this clone itself: The target antigen is unknown.

The sample taken for sequencing was PBMCs. The sequence came from a woman aged 25 to 45 in good health and CMV-seropositive.

The CDR3 spells CASSLDLSSYEQYF. The CDR3 bases are TGCGCCAGCAGCTTGGACCTGAGCTCCTACGAGCAGTACTTC. The rearrangement links TRBV5-1 to TRBJ2-7; no firm D call. Germline V gene sequence: CDR1 SGHRS, CDR2 YFSETQ. The CDR3 has 14 residues. Trimming took 0 bases from V and 0 from J, leaving 7 bases between them.